The entry that follows covers one TCR beta chain sequence. Germline V gene sequence: CDR1 MGHRA, CDR2 YSYEKL. The junction had 7 bases not matched to a gene; V was cut back by 1 base and J by 2 bases. The CDR3 runs to 16 residues. This sample is drawn from a study of blood T cell repertoires in COVID-19. Some clones are missing from TCRdb's copy, which holds only in-frame ones; the method was immunoSEQ multiplex PCR. The data show about 330,000 clones, over 75% seen once. The receptor was derived from a man aged 25-40 years who had recovered from COVID-19. V usage is TRBV4-1 and J usage is TRBJ2-7; 8 bases map to TRBD2. Source material: PBMCs or T cells enriched from blood (not recorded which). The CDR3 nucleotides are TGCGCCAGCAGCCAAGGAGCGGCGGGGGGCACCTACGAGCAGTACTTC. It codes for CASSQGAAGGTYEQYF.